Presented here are 27 T cell receptor beta chains from one specimen sequenced in a study of cytomegalovirus exposure and HLA in healthy donors. Primers included in the PCR were 60 Vbeta and 13 Jbeta primers. TCRdb keeps only in-frame clones here, not all; method: immunoSEQ multiplex PCR. In the table there are around 55,000 clones, around 78% of which are singletons. The sample comprised PBMCs. The receptor source for this set is a female donor in good health and CMV-seronegative.

The V and J genes are TRBV7-9 and TRBJ2-7; the match to TRBD2 covers 8 bases. CDR1 and CDR2 (germline): SEHNR, FQNEAQ (reference sequence). J lost 7 bases, V lost 4 bases, and 18 bases had no gene match. The CDR3 runs to 17 residues. The CDR3 protein is CASSSHGSGLGTREQYF. Written as DNA, the CDR3 is TGTGCCAGCAGCTCCCACGGGTCGGGACTAGGGACGAGGGAGCAGTACTTC.

V gene TRBV2 combines with J gene TRBJ2-2; TRBD1 agrees at 8 bases. The CDR3 extends over 17 amino acids. V lost 8 bases, J lost 0 bases, and 11 bases stayed unmatched. Germline-derived CDR1 and CDR2 are SNHLY and FYNNEI. The CDR3 spells CASFALRTGPNTGELFF. DNA for the CDR3: TGTGCCAGCTTCGCGCTCCGGACAGGGCCGAACACCGGGGAGCTGTTTTTT.

The gene calls are TRBV20-1 and TRBJ1-2; D might be TRBD1 (6 bases). The germline V and J ends were trimmed by 5 bases and 8 bases, with 12 bases remaining between them. This CDR3 is 11 amino acids long. Germline V CDR1 and CDR2: DFQATT, SNEGSKA (reference sequence). The CDR3, as DNA: TGCAGTGCTGGGGACAATCGAGGCTACACCTTC. It is translated as CSAGDNRGYTF.

This chain uses TRBV6-6 with TRBJ2-7, with D tentatively TRBD1 (6 bases). Trimming pared 7 bases from V and 3 bases from J, leaving 19 bases between. CDR1 and CDR2 (germline): MNHNY, SVGAGI (reference sequence). The CDR3 covers 15 residues. CDR3 sequence (DNA): TGTGCCAGCACCGCTGAACAGGGTCTCTACTACGAGCAGTACTTC. Translating gives CASTAEQGLYYEQYF.

V usage is TRBV13 and J usage is TRBJ2-1; 16 bases fit TRBD2. CDR1 PRHDT and CDR2 FYEKMQ come from the germline V gene (reference sequence). The CDR3 totals 18 residues. V was clipped by 5 bases and J by 3 bases; unmatched bases: 7. CDR3 nucleotide sequence: TGTGCCAGCAGCCTCGGGACTAGCGGGGGGGCCCTCTACAATGAGCAGTTCTTC. This translates into CASSLGTSGGALYNEQFF. The full variable domain, in which reference TRBV13 and TRBJ2-1 provide the parts outside the CDR3, is AAGVIQSPRHLIKEKRETATLKCYPIPRHDTVYWYQQGPGQDPQFLISFYEKMQSDKGSIPDRFSAQQFSDYHSELNMSSLELGDSALYFCASSLGTSGGALYNEQFFGPGTRLTVL.

J is TRBJ1-1 and V is TRBV18; tentative D call: TRBD1 (5 bases). CDR3 size: 15 residues. Trimming shortened V by 2 bases and J by 6 bases, and 16 bases separated the two germline ends. CDR1 and CDR2 (germline): KGHSH, LQKENI. CDR3 loop: CASSPGGRRGSEAFF. CDR3 coding DNA: TGTGCCAGCTCACCAGGCGGGAGAAGGGGCTCTGAAGCTTTCTTT. Full variable domain (outside the CDR3, taken from reference TRBV18 and TRBJ1-1): NAGVMQNPRHLVRRRGQEARLRCSPMKGHSHVYWYRQLPEEGLKFMVYLQKENIIDESGMPKERFSAEFPKEGPSILRIQQVVRGDSAAYFCASSPGGRRGSEAFFGQGTRLTVV.

The chain is built from TRBV9 and TRBJ2-5, with D possibly being TRBD1 (5 bases). Germline V CDR1 and CDR2: SGDLS, YYNGEE. CDR3 length equals 14 residues. V gave up 0 bases and J gave up 5 bases, with 11 bases separating them. In DNA, the CDR3 is TGTGCCAGCAGCGTAGCAGGGATCGAGGAGACCCAGTACTTC. Protein: CASSVAGIEETQYF.

V gene TRBV4-2 combines with J gene TRBJ1-2; D not resolved. V was clipped by 0 bases and J by 0 bases, with 8 bases between them. The length of the CDR3 is 15 residues. Germline assignment: CDR1 LGHNA and CDR2 YNFKEQ. DNA of the CDR3: TGTGCCAGCAGCCAAGACCCGTTAGCTAACTATGGCTACACCTTC. This sequence encodes CASSQDPLANYGYTF.

The sample holds a few counts of this clone. The chain links TRBV7-2 to TRBJ2-7, with 7 bases fitting TRBD1. V trimming: 5 bases; J trimming: 5 bases; junction bases outside the gene matches: 6. The CDR3 is 13 amino acids. Germline V gives CDR1 SGHTA, CDR2 FQGNSA. The chain's CDR3 is CASSLKTGDEQYF. CDR3 nucleotides: TGTGCCAGCAGCCTTAAAACAGGGGACGAGCAGTACTTC.

The chain has TRBV29-1 and TRBJ1-1, with 8 bases lining up with TRBD1. Trimming removed 6 bases from V and 4 bases from J; junction bases left unmatched: 7. The CDR3 sequence is 13 residues long. The germline V gene encodes CDR1 SQVTM and CDR2 ANQGSEA. The CDR3 DNA sequence: TGCAGCGTAGCGACAGGGGTTCCCACTGAAGCTTTCTTT. Residues: CSVATGVPTEAFF.

This chain uses TRBV5-1 with TRBJ2-2; maybe TRBD1 (7 bases). CDR1 and CDR2 (germline): SGHRS, YFSETQ. CDR3 length: 15 residues. Trimming stripped 2 bases from V and 5 bases from J, with 13 bases between. CDR3 in amino acids: CASSFGGQQTGELFF. CDR3 nucleotides: TGCGCCAGCAGCTTCGGGGGACAGCAAACCGGGGAGCTGTTTTTT.

This chain connects TRBV11-2 to TRBJ2-7; weak D call: TRBD1 (6 bases). Germline V lookup: CDR1 SGHAT, CDR2 FQNNGV. V lost 5 bases, J lost 0 bases, and 14 bases lay in between. This CDR3 region has 15 residues. CDR3 residues: CASSVHRTVSYEQYF. The CDR3 region has the DNA TGTGCCAGCAGCGTACACAGGACAGTCTCCTACGAGCAGTACTTC.

This clone was seen a few times. The chain combines TRBV20-1 with TRBJ1-1, with 7 nucleotides matching TRBD1. Per the germline V gene, CDR1 is DFQATT and CDR2 is SNEGSKA (reference sequence). This CDR3 has 10 residues. Trimming at V came to 5 bases and at J to 7 bases, leaving 1 base not matched to a gene. The CDR3 is CSAGDSEAFF. The CDR3 coding sequence is TGCAGTGCTGGGGACAGTGAAGCTTTCTTT.

This chain links TRBV6-5 with TRBJ1-1; no clear D. There are 13 residues in the CDR3. The V end was cut by 6 bases, the J end by 1 base, with 9 bases between. Germline CDR1 is MNHEY and CDR2 is SVGAGI. The CDR3, as DNA: TGTGCCAGCAGCCGGAGGGCGAACACTGAAGCTTTCTTT. Translation: CASSRRANTEAFF.

This chain connects TRBV19 to TRBJ1-5, with no clear D. CDR3 length equals 12 residues. Germline assignment: CDR1 LNHDA and CDR2 SQIVND (reference sequence). The germline V and J ends were trimmed by 1 base and 9 bases, with 7 bases remaining between them. The CDR3 bases are TGTGCCAGTAGTATAGGGTACGGGCCCCAGCATTTT. This codes for CASSIGYGPQHF.

This clone was seen a single time. The chain uses TRBV6-4 and TRBJ2-3; 7 bases are shared with TRBD2. The V segment lost 6 bases and the J segment 2 bases; nucleotides outside the gene matches: 5. The CDR3 spans 14 residues. Germline assignment: CDR1 MRHNA and CDR2 SNTAGT. This chain's CDR3 is CASSRGEHTDTQYF. Written as DNA, the CDR3 is TGTGCCAGCAGCCGGGGGGAACACACAGATACGCAGTATTTT.

The rearrangement uses TRBV21-1 and TRBJ1-2. TRBV21-1 is classified as a pseudogene. CDR3 length equals 16 residues. CDR3 residues: CASSALRSGTNYGYTF. In DNA, the CDR3 is TGTGCCAGCAGCGCCCTCCGGTCGGGGACTAACTATGGCTACACCTTC.

This clone was seen once. The J gene is TRBJ2-2, the V gene TRBV5-1; no reliable D call. The CDR3 is 15 residues long. The V gene lost 1 base and the J gene lost 0 bases, with 7 bases spanning the gap. The germline V gene encodes CDR1 SGHRS and CDR2 YFSETQ. The CDR3 sequence: CASSLLLTNTGELFF. The CDR3 DNA sequence: TGCGCCAGCAGCTTGCTTCTTACGAACACCGGGGAGCTGTTTTTT.

The chain couples TRBV4-3 to TRBJ2-1; TRBD2 is a possible D gene (6 bases). Germline loops: CDR1 LGHNA, CDR2 YSLEER. The CDR3 has 14 residues. V was cut by 4 bases and J by 11 bases, with 18 bases left in between. The CDR3 nucleotides read TGCGCCAGCAGCCTGGGGGACTCCACACCTCAGCAGTTCTTC. This translates into CASSLGDSTPQQFF.

The rearrangement links TRBV6-1 to TRBJ1-6, with no clear D. Trimming pared 4 bases from V and 8 bases from J, leaving 12 bases between. The CDR3 has 14 amino acids. Germline V gives CDR1 MNHNS, CDR2 SASEGT. This chain's CDR3 is CASSGRVEYSPLHF. Here the CDR3 DNA reads TGTGCCAGCAGTGGGAGGGTGGAATATTCACCCCTCCACTTT.

This clone has only a few counts. V is TRBV29-1 and J is TRBJ2-6; the D is unclear. In germline, CDR1 is SQVTM, CDR2 ANQGSEA. The CDR3 sequence is 15 residues long. Trimming shortened V by 7 bases and J by 0 bases, and 13 bases separated the two germline ends. The CDR3 bases are TGCAGCGAAATACCACTATTCTCTGGGGCCAACGTCCTGACTTTC. Translated: CSEIPLFSGANVLTF. Variable domain in full (rest from reference TRBV29-1 and TRBJ2-6): SAVISQKPSRDICQRGTSLTIQCQVDSQVTMMFWYRQQPGQSLTLIATANQGSEATYESGFVIDKFPISRPNLTFSTLTVSNMSPEDSSIYLCSEIPLFSGANVLTFGAGSRLTVL.

The chain employs TRBV4-3 and TRBJ1-1; a weak D match, TRBD1 (6 bases). Trimming cost V 0 bases and J 1 base, with 12 bases left between them. This CDR3 comprises 16 residues. In germline, CDR1 is LGHNA, CDR2 YSLEER. The CDR3 coding sequence is TGCGCCAGCAGCCAAGATAAGGGGACATGGAACACTGAAGCTTTCTTT. Its translation is CASSQDKGTWNTEAFF.

This chain uses TRBV10-3 with TRBJ2-1; 7 bases fit TRBD1. The J segment lost 9 bases and the V segment lost 5 bases, leaving 7 bases of the junction unmatched. The germline V gene encodes CDR1 ENHRY and CDR2 SYGVKD. This CDR3 has 13 amino acids. This chain's CDR3 is CAISLVKGAEQFF. DNA for the CDR3: TGTGCCATCAGTCTTGTAAAGGGGGCTGAGCAGTTCTTC.

This chain uses TRBV2 with TRBJ1-1; TRBD1 is a possible D gene (5 bases). The germline gives CDR1 SNHLY, CDR2 FYNNEI. This CDR3 has 15 residues. Trimming took 6 bases from V and 8 from J, leaving 22 bases between them. As DNA, the CDR3 is TGTGCCAGCAGCGCCCCGACCCGGGGGGGGAGAGAAGCTTTCTTT. It encodes CASSAPTRGGREAFF.

The gene calls are TRBV11-2 and TRBJ1-2; 8 nucleotides line up with TRBD1. The CDR3 contains 14 residues. J was trimmed by 3 bases and V by 5 bases; bases with no gene match: 5. Germline assignment: CDR1 SGHAT and CDR2 FQNNGV. The CDR3 nucleotides read TGTGCCAGCAGCCCCCAGACAGGGGACTATGGCTACACCTTC. Translated, it gives CASSPQTGDYGYTF.

J is TRBJ2-3 and V is TRBV27, with 7 bases identical to TRBD1. The CDR3 extends over 16 amino acids. After removal of 1 base from V and 0 bases from J, the junction contained 4 bases not matched to a gene. Looked up from germline, CDR1 is MNHEY and CDR2 is SMNVEV (reference sequence). The CDR3 region has the DNA TGTGCCAGCAGTTTATTCGGGACAGCTAGCACAGATACGCAGTATTTT. Amino acid sequence: CASSLFGTASTDTQYF.

The V and J genes are TRBV21-1 and TRBJ1-5; the table's D call of TRBD1 was not tested on the DNA. TRBV21-1 is noted as a pseudogene. The CDR3 is made up of 18 amino acids. For the CDR3, the DNA is TGTGCCAGCAGCAAAGGTCGACAGGGGCTCCGAGGCAATCAGCCCCAGCATTTT. Its protein is CASSKGRQGLRGNQPQHF.